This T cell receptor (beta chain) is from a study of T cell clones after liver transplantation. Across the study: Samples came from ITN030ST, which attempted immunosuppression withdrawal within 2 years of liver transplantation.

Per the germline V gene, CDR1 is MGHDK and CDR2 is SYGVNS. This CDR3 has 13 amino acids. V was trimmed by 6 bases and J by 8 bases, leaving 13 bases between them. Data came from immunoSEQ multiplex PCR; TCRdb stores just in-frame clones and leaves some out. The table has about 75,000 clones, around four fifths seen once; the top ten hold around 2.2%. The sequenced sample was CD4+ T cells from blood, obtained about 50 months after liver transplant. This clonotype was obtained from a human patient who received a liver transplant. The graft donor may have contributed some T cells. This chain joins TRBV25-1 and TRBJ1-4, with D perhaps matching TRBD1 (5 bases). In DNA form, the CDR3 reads TGTGCCAGCAGGAAGGACGGGGACGAAAAACTGTTTTTT. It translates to CASRKDGDEKLFF.